Below are 22 T cell receptor beta chains sequenced from a single sample in a study of cytomegalovirus exposure and HLA in healthy donors listed by TCRdb under 2017. Library creation used the immunoSEQ multiplex PCR assay. A mixture of 60 forward primers for TCR Vbeta segments and 13 reverse primers for TCR Jbeta segments was used in the multiplex PCR. Imported from immuneACCESS, the table was reduced by TCRdb to in-frame sequences with V and J called. These copies leave out some clones; in studies compared against another copy, an unresolved V gene accounts for under half, and the cause of the remainder is not known. This sample holds approximately 190,000 clones; 82% were observed only once. The ten largest make up around 0.75% of the sample. The specimen sequenced was PBMCs. These receptors all stem from a woman between 18 and 30 years old in good health and CMV-seronegative.

The table lists this clone with a few counts. The rearrangement uses TRBV5-1 and TRBJ2-7; 9 positions agree with TRBD1. CDR1 is SGHRS, CDR2 YFSETQ, per germline. This CDR3 has 17 amino acids. V dropped 0 bases and J dropped 3; count of bases not matched to a gene: 10. The CDR3 DNA is TGCGCCAGCAGCTTGGTTGGGGGGACAGGGAATATCTACGAGCAGTACTTC. Its translation: CASSLVGGTGNIYEQYF.

The rearrangement links TRBV5-4 to TRBJ2-5; the match to TRBD2 covers 7 bases. The CDR3 loop spans 18 amino acids. V trimming: 2 bases; J trimming: 2 bases; junction bases outside the gene matches: 15. The germline V gene encodes CDR1 SGHNT and CDR2 YYREEE (reference sequence). Here the CDR3 reads CASSFAGNGGGVQETQYF. DNA of the CDR3: TGTGCCAGCAGCTTTGCGGGCAACGGTGGGGGGGTTCAAGAGACCCAGTACTTC.

The V gene is TRBV2, the J gene TRBJ2-7, with 7 bases fitting TRBD2. Germline CDR1 reads SNHLY; CDR2 reads FYNNEI. The CDR3 extends over 16 amino acids. V was pared by 1 base and J by 2 bases, with 8 bases of the junction left unmatched. In DNA form, the CDR3 reads TGTGCCAGCAGTGAAGGGGGGGGGTCTAAGACCTACGAGCAGTACTTC. Residues: CASSEGGGSKTYEQYF.

The J gene is TRBJ1-2, the V gene TRBV5-1; TRBD1 agrees at 8 bases. Germline lookup yields CDR1 SGHRS and CDR2 YFSETQ. The CDR3 covers 15 residues. J lost 0 bases, V lost 2 bases, and 3 bases had no gene match. The CDR3 DNA reads as TGCGCCAGCAGCTTCTCAGGGGGCACTAACTATGGCTACACCTTC. Protein sequence: CASSFSGGTNYGYTF.

The chain combines TRBV7-9 with TRBJ2-5; the D gene is possibly TRBD2 (5 bases). The CDR3 is made up of 15 amino acids. Germline V gene data show CDR1 as SEHNR and CDR2 as FQNEAQ (reference sequence). The ends were cut back, 5 bases at V and 1 base at J, with 14 bases in the middle. The CDR3 region is CASSTEEQIQETQYF. The DNA for the CDR3 is TGTGCCAGCAGCACGGAGGAACAGATCCAAGAGACCCAGTACTTC.

This chain connects TRBV27 to TRBJ2-1; a weak D match, TRBD2 (6 bases). The V gene's germline CDR1 is MNHEY and CDR2 SMNVEV (reference sequence). V lost 3 bases and J lost 8, with 8 bases in between. The length of the CDR3 is 12 residues. The CDR3 DNA reads TGTGCCAGCAGTTTGAGCGGGCATGAGCAGTTCTTC. It specifies CASSLSGHEQFF.

This clone was found a few times. The rearrangement uses TRBV9 and TRBJ2-2, with D possibly TRBD2 on 6 matching bases. Between the trimmed V and J ends, which lost 3 bases and 2 bases, there was a span of 14 bases. The CDR3 is 16 residues long. CDR1 is SGDLS and CDR2 is YYNGEE in the germline V gene. The CDR3: CASSESPGLNTGELFF. DNA of the CDR3: TGTGCCAGCAGCGAATCACCGGGACTCAACACCGGGGAGCTGTTTTTT.

The V and J genes are TRBV7-9 and TRBJ2-3; a weak D match, TRBD1 (6 bases). The V end lost 3 bases, the J end lost 5 bases, and 12 bases lay between the germline ends. Germline V gene data show CDR1 as SEHNR and CDR2 as FQNEAQ (reference sequence). This CDR3 comprises 14 residues. CDR3 bases: TGTGCCAGCAGCTTTGGGCAGGGGAAAGATACGCAGTATTTT. Translation: CASSFGQGKDTQYF.

The chain uses TRBV2 and TRBJ2-7, with 7 bases identical to TRBD2. The germline V gene encodes CDR1 SNHLY and CDR2 FYNNEI. The CDR3 runs 11 residues. The trim removed 10 bases at V and 6 bases at J, leaving 6 bases unmatched. The CDR3 DNA reads TGTGCCATGATAATAGCGGGCGAGCAGTACTTC. Protein: CAMIIAGEQYF.

The chain couples TRBV13 to TRBJ2-1, with 7 positions matching TRBD2. CDR3 length: 14 amino acids. The germline V gene encodes CDR1 PRHDT and CDR2 FYEKMQ (reference sequence). J lost 7 bases, V lost 0 bases, and 3 bases had no gene match. Here the CDR3 DNA reads TGTGCCAGCAGCTTAGGGGGCGGGGGTAATGAGCAGTTCTTC. Encoded protein: CASSLGGGGNEQFF.

This clone has a single count. The V gene is TRBV12-2, the J gene TRBJ2-7; no DNA check was done on the table's D call, TRBD2. TRBV12-2 is listed as a pseudogene. This CDR3 comprises 17 residues. CDR3: CASRFLGPSGSVHEQYF. The CDR3 nucleotides read TGTGCAAGTCGCTTCCTAGGTCCTAGCGGGAGCGTCCACGAGCAGTACTTC.

This chain connects TRBV28 to TRBJ2-5; 7 bases are a match to TRBD1. The germline V gene has CDR1 MDHEN and CDR2 SYDVKM. The CDR3 spans 15 residues. J was trimmed by 4 bases and V by 1 base; bases with no gene match: 6. In DNA, the CDR3 is TGTGCCAGCAGTTTATCCTCAGGGGGTTTAGAGACCCAGTACTTC. Its translation is CASSLSSGGLETQYF.

The rearrangement uses TRBV28 and TRBJ1-2; D is unresolved. The CDR3 is 15 residues long. Trimming pared 7 bases from V and 1 base from J, leaving 16 bases between. Germline lookup yields CDR1 MDHEN and CDR2 SYDVKM. This CDR3 is CASKHKDYINYGYTF. Written as DNA, the CDR3 is TGTGCCAGCAAACACAAGGACTACATTAACTATGGCTACACCTTC.

The CDR3 DNA sequence: TGTGCCAGCAGCCACGACGCGGCGGGTCCGGGCACTGAAGCTTTCTTT. This codes for CASSHDAAGPGTEAFF. The rearrangement uses TRBV28 and TRBJ1-1; D is uncertain. Germline loops: CDR1 MDHEN, CDR2 SYDVKM. The CDR3 is made up of 16 amino acids. Trimming removed 6 bases at V and 4 bases at J, with 21 bases between. The full variable domain, completed using reference TRBV28 and TRBJ1-1, is DVKVTQSSRYLVKRTGEKVFLECVQDMDHENMFWYRQDPGLGLRLIYFSYDVKMKEKGDIPEGYSVSREKKERFSLILESASTNQTSMYLCASSHDAAGPGTEAFFGQGTRLTVV.

In DNA, the CDR3 is TGTGCCAGCAGCCCTTACAGGGGGCAAGGGTATGGCTACACCTTC. It specifies CASSPYRGQGYGYTF. The V gene is TRBV4-2, the J gene TRBJ1-2; 9 nucleotides line up with TRBD1. Germline trimming cut 4 bases from V and 5 bases from J; bases unmatched to any gene: 8. The germline V gene has CDR1 LGHNA and CDR2 YNFKEQ. This CDR3 region has 15 residues.

The chain is built from TRBV18 and TRBJ2-7; maybe TRBD2 (5 bases). Germline V gene data show CDR1 as KGHSH and CDR2 as LQKENI. Trimming took off 2 bases at V and 11 bases at J, with 13 bases between the two ends. CDR3 length equals 12 residues. The CDR3 DNA is TGTGCCAGCTCACCAGAGGGCCCAGGCAAGTACTTC. It specifies CASSPEGPGKYF.

The chain links TRBV5-6 to TRBJ1-2; maybe TRBD1 (5 bases). The V end lost 7 bases, the J end lost 4 bases, and 23 bases lay between the germline ends. This CDR3 is 16 amino acids long. In germline, CDR1 is SGHDT, CDR2 YYEEEE. The CDR3 region has the DNA TGTGCCAGCTCTTTATGGATGGCGCAGGGTGGCTATGGCTACACCTTC. Translated, it gives CASSLWMAQGGYGYTF.

This chain connects TRBV11-3 to TRBJ2-1; 8 bases are shared with TRBD2. V lost 4 bases and J lost 9; bases outside the gene matches: 8. CDR3 size: 14 residues. The germline gives CDR1 SGHNT, CDR2 YENEEA. Here the CDR3 DNA reads TGTGCCAGCAGCTATAGCGGGGCAACGGGTGAGCAGTTCTTC. Protein sequence: CASSYSGATGEQFF.

The V gene is TRBV6-5, the J gene TRBJ1-3, with D perhaps TRBD1 (6 bases). CDR1 is MNHEY and CDR2 is SVGAGI in the germline V gene. The CDR3 has 15 residues. Trimming removed 6 bases from V and 0 bases from J, with 12 bases in between. Here the CDR3 DNA reads TGTGCCAGCAGCCCAGACAGGAGCTCTGGAAACACCATATATTTT. Amino acid sequence: CASSPDRSSGNTIYF.

There are a few counts of this clone. The chain has TRBV7-9 and TRBJ2-7; D perhaps matches TRBD2 (7 bases). This CDR3 has 13 residues. V lost 10 bases and J lost 2, with 15 bases in between. From germline, CDR1 is SEHNR and CDR2 FQNEAQ (reference sequence). Written as DNA, the CDR3 is TGTGCCACCCAGGGGAGGGCGGCCTACGAGCAGTACTTC. The encoded protein is CATQGRAAYEQYF.

This chain links TRBV7-9 with TRBJ1-2; 9 bases agree with TRBD1. V shed 4 bases and J 5 bases; nucleotides not matched to a gene: 2. Germline V gene lookup returns CDR1 SEHNR and CDR2 FQNEAQ (reference sequence). This CDR3 has 13 residues. The CDR3 region has the DNA TGTGCCAGCAGCTCTGACAGGGGGTATGGCTACACCTTC. As protein: CASSSDRGYGYTF.

The rearrangement uses TRBV29-1 and TRBJ2-2; 15 bases line up with TRBD2. CDR3 length: 17 residues. V lost 5 bases, J lost 4 bases, and 8 bases stayed unmatched. From germline, CDR1 is SQVTM and CDR2 ANQGSEA. Here the CDR3 reads CSVSRTSGGAVTGELFF. DNA of the CDR3: TGCAGCGTTTCCCGGACTAGCGGGGGGGCTGTCACCGGGGAGCTGTTTTTT.